In this sample, the clone carrying this T cell receptor beta chain turned up once. The CDR3 is made up of 14 amino acids. With V trimmed by 3 bases and J by 4 bases, 4 bases remained unmatched. The germline V gene has CDR1 MRHNA and CDR2 SNTAGT. The data stem from a study of control samples from healthy donors and cancer patients. Generated by immunoSEQ multiplex PCR, the TCRdb table keeps only in-frame clones and is missing some. The repertoire holds about 88,000 clones, with approximately 95% as singletons. The sequencing sample was made of blood. The receptor was isolated from a man aged 18 to 30 in good health. The chain has TRBV6-4 and TRBJ2-3; 7 bases are shared with TRBD2. CDR3 in DNA: TGTGCCAGCAGTGAACGACTAGCTGCAGATACGCAGTATTTT. It translates to CASSERLAADTQYF.